The present T cell receptor beta chain was sequenced within a study of T cells after yellow fever vaccination. Background on the study: Some fractions had low cell numbers, and these were prepared with SMART-Seq v4 Ultra Low Input. Whole-study results and caveats: When the response was secondary, it was weaker but reached its peak faster, day 5 versus 15.

Researchers made TCR cDNA using 5'RACE template switching, and this step added a universal primer site and UMIs. TCRdb analysed the 5' RACE reads with MiXCR anew, one entry per CDR3 protein. This table has more than 350,000 distinct CDR3 sequences, around 10% appearing once. The sample holds a few counts of this clonotype. Its antigen is undetermined. The CDR3 totals 13 residues. Germline V gene lookup returns CDR1 SGHRS and CDR2 YFSETQ. V was shortened by 5 bases and J by 2 bases, with 10 bases between the two germline ends. The sequencing used PBMCs, collected on the day of the first yellow fever vaccination. The chain links TRBV5-1 to TRBJ2-5; D not certain. The TCR was taken from a man in his late teens or twenties who received the YFV17D yellow fever vaccine. CDR3 in amino acids: CASRVGRQETQYF. The CDR3 bases are TGCGCCAGCAGGGTAGGCAGACAAGAGACCCAGTACTTC. The variable domain in full, completed from reference TRBV5-1 and TRBJ2-5, reads KAGVTQTPRYLIKTRGQQVTLSCSPISGHRSVSWYQQTPGQGLQFLFEYFSETQRNKGNFPGRFSGRQFSNSRSEMNVSTLELGDSALYLCASRVGRQETQYFGPGTRLLVL.